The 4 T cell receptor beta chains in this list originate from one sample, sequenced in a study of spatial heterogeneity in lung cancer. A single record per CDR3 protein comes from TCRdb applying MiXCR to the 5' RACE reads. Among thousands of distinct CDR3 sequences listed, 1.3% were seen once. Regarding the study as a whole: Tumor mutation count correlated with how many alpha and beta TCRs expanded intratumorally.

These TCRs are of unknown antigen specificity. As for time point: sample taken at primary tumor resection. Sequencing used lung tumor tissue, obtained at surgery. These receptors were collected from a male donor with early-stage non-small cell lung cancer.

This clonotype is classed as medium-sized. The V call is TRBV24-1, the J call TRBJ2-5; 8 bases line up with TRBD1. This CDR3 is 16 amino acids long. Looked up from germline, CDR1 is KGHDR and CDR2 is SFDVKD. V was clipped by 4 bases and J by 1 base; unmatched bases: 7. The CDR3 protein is CATSEGTGHTQETQYF. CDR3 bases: TGTGCCACCAGTGAAGGGACAGGCCATACCCAAGAGACCCAGTACTTC.

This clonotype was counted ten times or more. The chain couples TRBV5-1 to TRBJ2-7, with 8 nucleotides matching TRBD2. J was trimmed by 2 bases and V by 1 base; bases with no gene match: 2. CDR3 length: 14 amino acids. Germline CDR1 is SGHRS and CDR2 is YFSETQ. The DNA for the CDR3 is TGCGCCAGCAGCTTGACTAGCGGAACCTACGAGCAGTACTTC. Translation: CASSLTSGTYEQYF. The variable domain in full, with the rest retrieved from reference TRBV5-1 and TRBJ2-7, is KAGVTQTPRYLIKTRGQQVTLSCSPISGHRSVSWYQQTPGQGLQFLFEYFSETQRNKGNFPGRFSGRQFSNSRSEMNVSTLELGDSALYLCASSLTSGTYEQYFGPGTRLTVT.

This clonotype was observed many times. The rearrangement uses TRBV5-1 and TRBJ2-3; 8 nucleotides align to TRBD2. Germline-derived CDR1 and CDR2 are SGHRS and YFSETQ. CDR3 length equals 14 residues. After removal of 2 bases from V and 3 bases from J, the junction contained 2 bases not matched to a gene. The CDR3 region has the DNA TGCGCCAGCAGCTTCGGACTAGCAACAGATACGCAGTATTTT. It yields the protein CASSFGLATDTQYF.

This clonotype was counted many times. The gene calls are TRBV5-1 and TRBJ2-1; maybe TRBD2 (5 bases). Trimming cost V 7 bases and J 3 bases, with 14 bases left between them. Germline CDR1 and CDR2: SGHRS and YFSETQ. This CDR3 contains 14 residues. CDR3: CASRLEDLYNEQFF. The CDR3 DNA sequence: TGCGCCAGCCGTCTGGAGGACCTCTACAATGAGCAGTTCTTC.